Each of the 8 T cell receptor beta chains below was sequenced from the same sample in a study of shared clonotypes between healthy human individuals. TCRdb keeps only in-frame clones here, not all; method: immunoSEQ multiplex PCR. Of about 2.3 million clones listed, 85% to 95% are singletons. Sequenced sample: naive CD4+ T cells from PBMCs. Subset indicated: CD45RA+ positively selected. The receptors come from a man in his late teens or twenties in good health. Some clones in this sample may be carry-over from other donors' samples.

The chain has TRBV25-1 and TRBJ2-4; D may be TRBD2 (5 bases). Trimming pared 3 bases from V and 6 bases from J, leaving 12 bases between. Per the germline V gene, CDR1 is MGHDK and CDR2 is SYGVNS. The CDR3 is made up of 14 amino acids. The CDR3: CASSEAGDRNIQYF. The CDR3 DNA reads TGTGCCAGCAGTGAGGCCGGGGATAGAAACATTCAGTACTTC.

The rearrangement joins TRBV6-5 to TRBJ2-1; TRBD2 matches 12 bases. CDR3 length equals 15 residues. Trimming at V came to 2 bases and at J to 7 bases, leaving 3 bases not matched to a gene. The germline V gene has CDR1 MNHEY and CDR2 SVGAGI. CDR3 amino acids: CASSYDGLAGNEQFF. The CDR3 coding sequence is TGTGCCAGCAGTTACGATGGACTAGCGGGAAATGAGCAGTTCTTC.

The chain carries TRBV14 and TRBJ2-1; tentative D call: TRBD2 (5 bases). The germline CDR1 and CDR2 sequences are SGHDN and FVKESK. V lost 4 bases and J 11 bases, leaving 12 bases between the germline ends. The CDR3 runs to 12 residues. CDR3 bases: TGTGCCAGCAGCCGCGTGGCGGGTCAGCAGTTCTTC. It codes for CASSRVAGQQFF.

The rearrangement joins TRBV4-1 to TRBJ2-1, with D possibly matching TRBD2 (5 bases). The CDR3 length is 14 residues. Per germline, CDR1 MGHRA and CDR2 YSYEKL. V dropped 1 base and J dropped 5 bases, with 9 bases sitting between them. The CDR3 coding sequence is TGCGCCAGCAGCCAAGGTTCGGGGAACAATGAGCAGTTCTTC. It yields the protein CASSQGSGNNEQFF.

This clone appeared a few times. CDR3 sequence (DNA): TGTGCCAGCCGGCGGGACGGGGAGGAAGCTTTCTTT. The encoded protein is CASRRDGEEAFF. The chain is built from TRBV2 and TRBJ1-1; tentatively, D is TRBD1 (5 bases). This CDR3 has 12 amino acids. Germline V gene lookup returns CDR1 SNHLY and CDR2 FYNNEI. The ends were cut back, 8 bases at V and 8 bases at J, with 15 bases in the middle.

The CDR3 coding sequence is TGTGCCAGCAGCCCTGGGGGTGGGAGCACTGAAGCTTTCTTT. It specifies CASSPGGGSTEAFF. V usage is TRBV7-3 and J usage is TRBJ1-1; tentatively, D is TRBD1 (5 bases). CDR3 length: 14 residues. Germline V CDR1 and CDR2: SGHTA, FQGTGA. V dropped 5 bases and J dropped 4 bases, with 14 bases sitting between them.

This clone was recorded only once. The chain joins TRBV9 to TRBJ2-1; no clear D gene. Trimming left V 1 base short and J 9 bases short, with 5 bases between. Per germline, CDR1 SGDLS and CDR2 YYNGEE. The CDR3 sequence is 11 residues long. The CDR3 reads CASSVLGEQFF. CDR3 in DNA: TGTGCCAGCAGCGTACTGGGTGAGCAGTTCTTC.

This chain uses TRBV7-2 with TRBJ1-1; the D gene is possibly TRBD1 (6 bases). Germline V gene data show CDR1 as SGHTA and CDR2 as FQGNSA. Trimming stripped 1 base from V and 9 bases from J, with 6 bases between. This CDR3 region has 11 residues. The CDR3 sequence is CASSLGDKAFF. CDR3 DNA: TGTGCCAGCAGCTTAGGGGACAAAGCTTTCTTT.